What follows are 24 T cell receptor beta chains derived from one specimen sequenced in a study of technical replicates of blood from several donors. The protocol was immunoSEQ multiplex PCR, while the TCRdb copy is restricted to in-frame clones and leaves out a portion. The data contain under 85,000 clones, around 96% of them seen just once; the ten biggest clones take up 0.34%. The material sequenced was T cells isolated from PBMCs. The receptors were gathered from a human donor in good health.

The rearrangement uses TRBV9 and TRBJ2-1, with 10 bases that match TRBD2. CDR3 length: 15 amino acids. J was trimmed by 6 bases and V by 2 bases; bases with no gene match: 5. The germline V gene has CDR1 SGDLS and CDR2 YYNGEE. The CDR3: CASSVPRTSGNEQFF. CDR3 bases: TGTGCCAGCAGCGTGCCCAGGACTAGCGGCAATGAGCAGTTCTTC.

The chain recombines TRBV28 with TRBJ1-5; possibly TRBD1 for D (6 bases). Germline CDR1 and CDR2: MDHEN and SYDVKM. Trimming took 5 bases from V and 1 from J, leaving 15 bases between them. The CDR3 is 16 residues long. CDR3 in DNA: TGTGCCAGCAGTCCCCCCAGGGGCCACAGCAATCAGCCCCAGCATTTT. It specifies CASSPPRGHSNQPQHF.

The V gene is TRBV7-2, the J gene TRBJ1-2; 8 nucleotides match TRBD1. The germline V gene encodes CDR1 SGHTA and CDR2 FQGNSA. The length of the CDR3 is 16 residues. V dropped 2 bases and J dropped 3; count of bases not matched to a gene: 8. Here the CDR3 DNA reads TGTGCCAGCAGCTTAATTGGTGGACAGGGTGACTATGGCTACACCTTC. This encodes CASSLIGGQGDYGYTF.

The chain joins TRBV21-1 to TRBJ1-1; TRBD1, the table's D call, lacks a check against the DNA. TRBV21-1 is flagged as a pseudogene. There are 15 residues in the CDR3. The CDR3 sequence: CARGGGKQINTEAFF. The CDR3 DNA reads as TGTGCCAGAGGGGGCGGCAAACAGATCAACACTGAAGCTTTCTTT.

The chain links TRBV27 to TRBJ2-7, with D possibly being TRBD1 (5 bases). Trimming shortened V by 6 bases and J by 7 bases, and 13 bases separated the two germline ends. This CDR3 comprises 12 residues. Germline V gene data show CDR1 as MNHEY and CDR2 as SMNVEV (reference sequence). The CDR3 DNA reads TGTGCCAGCAGCCTGGGTAGGGGTGAGCAGTACTTC. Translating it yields CASSLGRGEQYF.

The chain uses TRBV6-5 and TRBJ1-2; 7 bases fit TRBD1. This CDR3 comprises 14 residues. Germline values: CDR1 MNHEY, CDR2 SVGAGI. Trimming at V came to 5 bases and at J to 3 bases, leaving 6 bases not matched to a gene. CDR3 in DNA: TGTGCCAGCAGTCCCGACAGGGTGGACTATGGCTACACCTTC. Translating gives CASSPDRVDYGYTF.

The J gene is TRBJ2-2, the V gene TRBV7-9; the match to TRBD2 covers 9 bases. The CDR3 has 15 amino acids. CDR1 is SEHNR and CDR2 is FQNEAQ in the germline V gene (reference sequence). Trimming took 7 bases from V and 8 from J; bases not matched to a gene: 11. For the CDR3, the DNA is TGTGCCAGCACCATGACTAGCGGCCTACCTGGGGAGCTGTTTTTT. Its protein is CASTMTSGLPGELFF.

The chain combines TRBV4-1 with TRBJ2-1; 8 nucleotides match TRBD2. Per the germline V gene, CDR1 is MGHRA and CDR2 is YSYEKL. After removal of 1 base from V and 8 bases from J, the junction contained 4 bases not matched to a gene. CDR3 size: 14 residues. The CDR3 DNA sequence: TGCGCCAGCAGCCAAGGGACTAGCTCTTATGAGCAGTTCTTC. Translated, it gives CASSQGTSSYEQFF.

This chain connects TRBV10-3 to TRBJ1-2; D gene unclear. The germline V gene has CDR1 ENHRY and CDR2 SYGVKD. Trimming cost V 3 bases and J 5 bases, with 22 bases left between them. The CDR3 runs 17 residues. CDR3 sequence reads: CAISELARTGEPYGYTF. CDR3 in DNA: TGTGCCATCAGTGAACTGGCCCGGACCGGGGAACCATATGGCTACACCTTC.

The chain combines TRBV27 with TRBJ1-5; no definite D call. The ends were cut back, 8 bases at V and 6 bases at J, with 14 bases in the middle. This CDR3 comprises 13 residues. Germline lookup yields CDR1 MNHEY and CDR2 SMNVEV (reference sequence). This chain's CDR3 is CASWRGPGQPQHF. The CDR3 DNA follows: TGTGCCAGCTGGAGAGGGCCGGGTCAGCCCCAGCATTTT.

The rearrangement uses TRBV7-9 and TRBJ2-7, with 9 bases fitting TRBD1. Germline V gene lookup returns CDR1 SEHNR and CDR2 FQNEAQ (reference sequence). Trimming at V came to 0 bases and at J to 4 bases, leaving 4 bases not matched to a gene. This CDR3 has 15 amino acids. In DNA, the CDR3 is TGTGCCAGCAGCTTAGCTGGGACAGGGCCGTACGAGCAGTACTTC. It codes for CASSLAGTGPYEQYF. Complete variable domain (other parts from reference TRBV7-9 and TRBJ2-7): DTGVSQNPRHKITKRGQNVTFRCDPISEHNRLYWYRQTLGQGPEFLTYFQNEAQLEKSRLLSDRFSAERPKGSFSTLEIQRTEQGDSAMYLCASSLAGTGPYEQYFGPGTRLTVT.

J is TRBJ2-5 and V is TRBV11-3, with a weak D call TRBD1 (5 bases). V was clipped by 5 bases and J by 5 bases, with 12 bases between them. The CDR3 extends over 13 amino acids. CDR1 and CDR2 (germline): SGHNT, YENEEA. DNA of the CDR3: TGTGCCAGCAGCCTCTCAGGGCGGGAGACCCAGTACTTC. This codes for CASSLSGRETQYF.

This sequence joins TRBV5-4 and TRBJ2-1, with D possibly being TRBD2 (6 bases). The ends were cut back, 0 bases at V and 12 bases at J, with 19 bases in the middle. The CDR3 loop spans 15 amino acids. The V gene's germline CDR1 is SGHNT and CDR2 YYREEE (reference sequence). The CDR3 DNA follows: TGTGCCAGCAGCTTGGTTGGGGAGACTAGTTTTCGGCAGTTCTTC. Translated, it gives CASSLVGETSFRQFF. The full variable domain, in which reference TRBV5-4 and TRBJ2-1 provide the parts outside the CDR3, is ETGVTQSPTHLIKTRGQQVTLRCSSQSGHNTVSWYQQALGQGPQFIFQYYREEENGRGNFPPRFSGLQFPNYSSELNVNALELDDSALYLCASSLVGETSFRQFFGPGTRLTVL.

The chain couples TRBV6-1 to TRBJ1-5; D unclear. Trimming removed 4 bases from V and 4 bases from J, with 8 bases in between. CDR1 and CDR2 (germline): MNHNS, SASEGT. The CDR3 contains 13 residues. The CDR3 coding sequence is TGTGCCAGCAGTGCATTGGAGAATCAGCCCCAGCATTTT. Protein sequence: CASSALENQPQHF.

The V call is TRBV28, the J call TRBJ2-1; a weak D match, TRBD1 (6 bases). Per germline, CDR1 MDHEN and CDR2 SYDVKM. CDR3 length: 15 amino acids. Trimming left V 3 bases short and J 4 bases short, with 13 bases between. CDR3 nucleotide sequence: TGTGCCAGCAGTTTGAGACAGGTAATATACAATGAGCAGTTCTTC. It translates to CASSLRQVIYNEQFF. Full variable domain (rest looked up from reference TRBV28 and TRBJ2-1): DVKVTQSSRYLVKRTGEKVFLECVQDMDHENMFWYRQDPGLGLRLIYFSYDVKMKEKGDIPEGYSVSREKKERFSLILESASTNQTSMYLCASSLRQVIYNEQFFGPGTRLTVL.

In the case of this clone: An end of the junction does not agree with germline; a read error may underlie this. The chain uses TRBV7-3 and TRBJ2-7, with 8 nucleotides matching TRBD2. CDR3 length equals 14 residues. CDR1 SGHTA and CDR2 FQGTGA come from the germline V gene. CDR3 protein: CASSITSGSYEQYF. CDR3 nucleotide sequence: TGTGCCAGCAGCATAACTAGCGGATCCTACGAGCAGTACTTC.

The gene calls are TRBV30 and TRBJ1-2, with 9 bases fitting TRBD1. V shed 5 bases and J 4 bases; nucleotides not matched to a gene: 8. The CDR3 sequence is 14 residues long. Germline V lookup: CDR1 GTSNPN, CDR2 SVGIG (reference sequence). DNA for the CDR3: TGTGCCTGGTCCGGGACAGGGCCAACCTATGGCTACACCTTC. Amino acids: CAWSGTGPTYGYTF.

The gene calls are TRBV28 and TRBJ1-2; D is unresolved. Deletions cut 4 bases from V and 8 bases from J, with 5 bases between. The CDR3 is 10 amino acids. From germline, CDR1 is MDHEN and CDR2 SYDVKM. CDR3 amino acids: CASSWRGYTF. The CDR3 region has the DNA TGTGCCAGCAGTTGGAGAGGCTACACCTTC.

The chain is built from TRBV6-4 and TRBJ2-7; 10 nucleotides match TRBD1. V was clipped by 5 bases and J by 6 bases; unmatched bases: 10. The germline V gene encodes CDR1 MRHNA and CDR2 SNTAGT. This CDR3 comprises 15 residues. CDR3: CASSPQTGGQGEQYF. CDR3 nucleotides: TGTGCCAGCAGTCCCCAGACAGGGGGCCAGGGCGAGCAGTACTTC.

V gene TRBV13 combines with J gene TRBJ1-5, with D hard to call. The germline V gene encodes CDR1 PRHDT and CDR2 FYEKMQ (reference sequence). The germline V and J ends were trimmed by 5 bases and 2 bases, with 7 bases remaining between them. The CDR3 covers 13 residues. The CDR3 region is CASSTTRNQPQHF. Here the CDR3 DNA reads TGTGCCAGCAGCACTACCCGCAATCAGCCCCAGCATTTT.

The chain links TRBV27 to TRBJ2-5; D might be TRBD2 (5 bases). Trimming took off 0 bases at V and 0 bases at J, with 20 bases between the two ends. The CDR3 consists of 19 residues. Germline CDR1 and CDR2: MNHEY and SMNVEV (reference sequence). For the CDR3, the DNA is TGTGCCAGCAGTTTATCTCCGAGGGCCTATCTCGTCGACCAAGAGACCCAGTACTTC. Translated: CASSLSPRAYLVDQETQYF.

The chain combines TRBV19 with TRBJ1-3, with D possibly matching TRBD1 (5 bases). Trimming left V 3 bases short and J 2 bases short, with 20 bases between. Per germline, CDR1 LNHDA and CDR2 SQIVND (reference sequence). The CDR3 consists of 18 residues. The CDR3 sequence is CASSISLGPSRPGNTIYF. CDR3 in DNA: TGTGCCAGTAGTATCTCCCTGGGGCCCTCAAGACCTGGAAACACCATATATTTT.

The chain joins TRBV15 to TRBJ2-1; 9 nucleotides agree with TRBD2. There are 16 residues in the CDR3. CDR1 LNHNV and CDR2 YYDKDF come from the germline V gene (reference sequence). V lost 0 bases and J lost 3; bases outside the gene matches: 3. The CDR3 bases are TGTGCCACCAGCAGAGACAGCGGGAGGTACTACAATGAGCAGTTCTTC. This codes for CATSRDSGRYYNEQFF.

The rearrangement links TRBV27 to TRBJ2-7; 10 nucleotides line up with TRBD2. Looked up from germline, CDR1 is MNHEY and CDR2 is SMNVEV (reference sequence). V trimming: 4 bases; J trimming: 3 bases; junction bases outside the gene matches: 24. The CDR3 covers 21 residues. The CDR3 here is CASSSRSMGVRGAGGRYEQYF. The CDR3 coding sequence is TGTGCCAGCAGTTCCCGGAGTATGGGGGTGAGAGGAGCGGGAGGGCGCTACGAGCAGTACTTC.